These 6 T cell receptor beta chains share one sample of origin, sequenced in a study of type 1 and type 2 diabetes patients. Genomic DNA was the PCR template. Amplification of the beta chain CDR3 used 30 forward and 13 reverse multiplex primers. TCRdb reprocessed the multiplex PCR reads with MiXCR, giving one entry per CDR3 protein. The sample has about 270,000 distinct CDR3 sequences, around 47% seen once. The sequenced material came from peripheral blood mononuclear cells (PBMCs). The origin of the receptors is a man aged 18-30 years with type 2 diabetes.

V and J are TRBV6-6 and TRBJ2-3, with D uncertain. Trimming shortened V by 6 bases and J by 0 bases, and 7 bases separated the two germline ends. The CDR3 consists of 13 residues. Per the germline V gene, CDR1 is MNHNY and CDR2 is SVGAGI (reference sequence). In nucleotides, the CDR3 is TGTGCCAGCAGACAACCAAGCACAGATACGCAGTATTTT. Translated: CASRQPSTDTQYF.

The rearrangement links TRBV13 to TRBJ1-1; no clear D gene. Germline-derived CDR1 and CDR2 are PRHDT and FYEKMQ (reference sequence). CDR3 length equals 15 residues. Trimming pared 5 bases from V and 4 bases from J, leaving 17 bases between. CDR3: CASSLSQMGTTEAFF. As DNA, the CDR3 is TGTGCCAGCAGCCTCAGCCAAATGGGTACCACTGAAGCTTTCTTT.

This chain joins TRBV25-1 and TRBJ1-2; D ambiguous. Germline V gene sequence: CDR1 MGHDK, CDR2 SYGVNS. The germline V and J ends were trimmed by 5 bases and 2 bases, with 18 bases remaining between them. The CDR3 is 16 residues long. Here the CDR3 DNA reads TGTGCCAGCAGTCCTAAGGGTCTGGAGGGAAACTATGGCTACACCTTC. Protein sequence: CASSPKGLEGNYGYTF.

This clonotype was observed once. CDR3 residues: CASSAGGPGETQYF. The CDR3 DNA follows: TGTGCCAGCAGCGCAGGAGGACCGGGGGAGACCCAGTACTTC. The chain employs TRBV9 and TRBJ2-5; the D gene is possibly TRBD2 (5 bases). The V and J ends lost 3 bases and 5 bases respectively, with 14 bases between them. This CDR3 has 14 residues. Germline lookup yields CDR1 SGDLS and CDR2 YYNGEE.

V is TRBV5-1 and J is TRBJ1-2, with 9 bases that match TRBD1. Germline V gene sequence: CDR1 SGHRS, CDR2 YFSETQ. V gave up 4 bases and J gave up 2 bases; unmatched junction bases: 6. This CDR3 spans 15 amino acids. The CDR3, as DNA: TGCGCCAGCAGCCCGGGACAGGGCGGGAACTATGGCTACACCTTC. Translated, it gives CASSPGQGGNYGYTF.

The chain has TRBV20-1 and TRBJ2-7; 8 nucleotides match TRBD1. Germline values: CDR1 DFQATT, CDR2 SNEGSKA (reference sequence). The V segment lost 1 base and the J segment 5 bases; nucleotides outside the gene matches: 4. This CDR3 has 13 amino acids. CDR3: CSARGQGSNEQYF. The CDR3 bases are TGCAGTGCTAGAGGACAGGGGAGCAACGAGCAGTACTTC.